These 30 T cell receptor beta chains share one sample of origin, sequenced in a study of blood T cell repertoires in COVID-19. Profiling relied on immunoSEQ multiplex PCR, and the TCRdb table lists in-frame clones only, not all of them. The sample consists of 95,000 to 150,000 clones, about two thirds of them appearing once. Sequencing was carried out using peripheral blood. Receptors originate from a human donor with acute or convalescent COVID-19. The donor label of this sample is uncertain.

This clone appeared a single time. The V gene is TRBV30, the J gene TRBJ1-5; D is ambiguous. CDR1 GTSNPN and CDR2 SVGIG come from the germline V gene (reference sequence). V was trimmed by 2 bases and J by 0 bases, leaving 17 bases between them. The CDR3 has 17 residues. In nucleotides, the CDR3 is TGTGCCTGGAGTCCCCCTACCACAGATTATAGCAATCAGCCCCAGCATTTT. This translates into CAWSPPTTDYSNQPQHF.

This clone was detected a few times. The V and J genes are TRBV6-5 and TRBJ1-5, with TRBD1 identical over 9 bases. Unmatched junction bases numbered 4, after V lost 6 bases and J lost 7 bases. The germline CDR1 and CDR2 sequences are MNHEY and SVGAGI. This CDR3 has 13 residues. The CDR3 reads CASRDRGGQPQHF. For the CDR3, the DNA is TGTGCCAGCAGGGACAGGGGAGGGCAGCCCCAGCATTTT.

The chain has TRBV19 and TRBJ1-1, with D perhaps matching TRBD1 (6 bases). Germline CDR1 is LNHDA and CDR2 is SQIVND (reference sequence). V lost 6 bases and J lost 1, with 12 bases in between. This CDR3 has 14 residues. CDR3 region: CASRASTGNTEAFF. The DNA for the CDR3 is TGTGCCAGTAGGGCCTCGACAGGGAACACTGAAGCTTTCTTT.

This clone was picked up many times. The rearrangement uses TRBV5-5 and TRBJ2-7, with no clear D. CDR3 length: 12 residues. Trimming removed 4 bases at V and 3 bases at J, with 8 bases between. CDR1 and CDR2 from the germline V gene are SGHKS and YYEKEE (reference sequence). The CDR3 sequence is CASSPLGYEQYF. In nucleotides, the CDR3 is TGTGCCAGCAGCCCTCTCGGCTACGAGCAGTACTTC.

The table lists this clone with a few counts. The genes are TRBV7-2 and TRBJ1-4; 9 bases fit TRBD1. This CDR3 is built from 17 residues. In germline, CDR1 is SGHTA, CDR2 FQGNSA. V dropped 6 bases and J dropped 2; count of bases not matched to a gene: 10. As DNA, the CDR3 is TGTGCCAGCAGTTCCGGGACAGGGATTAGGACTAATGAAAAACTGTTTTTT. This codes for CASSSGTGIRTNEKLFF.

This chain uses TRBV13 with TRBJ2-7; D perhaps matches TRBD1 (6 bases). Looked up from germline, CDR1 is PRHDT and CDR2 is FYEKMQ (reference sequence). The CDR3 runs 15 residues. V was shortened by 5 bases and J by 3 bases, with 17 bases between the two germline ends. The CDR3 sequence is CASSPRQETYYEQYF. The DNA for the CDR3 is TGTGCCAGCAGCCCTCGACAGGAGACGTACTACGAGCAGTACTTC.

The chain links TRBV5-1 to TRBJ1-2, with D uncertain. The V gene's germline CDR1 is SGHRS and CDR2 YFSETQ. The V end lost 0 bases, the J end lost 4 bases, and 13 bases lay between the germline ends. The CDR3 covers 15 residues. The CDR3 region is CASSLGVVRSYGYTF. CDR3 sequence (DNA): TGCGCCAGCAGCTTGGGAGTCGTCAGGTCCTATGGCTACACCTTC.

The chain joins TRBV7-9 to TRBJ1-3; perhaps TRBD1 as D (6 bases). The CDR3 has 14 amino acids. V was cut by 5 bases and J by 4 bases, with 12 bases left in between. The germline V gene encodes CDR1 SEHNR and CDR2 FQNEAQ (reference sequence). CDR3 sequence (DNA): TGTGCCAGCAGCGAACAGGGAAGGGGAAACACCATATATTTT. Its translation: CASSEQGRGNTIYF.

V gene TRBV5-1 combines with J gene TRBJ2-7; 8 bases agree with TRBD1. The CDR3 has 15 residues. Trimming cost V 1 base and J 2 bases; bases outside gene matches: 5. In germline, CDR1 is SGHRS, CDR2 YFSETQ. DNA for the CDR3: TGCGCCAGCAGCTTGTCGGCAGGGGGCCCCTACGAGCAGTACTTC. Protein sequence: CASSLSAGGPYEQYF.

The genes are TRBV18 and TRBJ2-1; TRBD2 aligns across 11 bases. Per the germline V gene, CDR1 is KGHSH and CDR2 is LQKENI. The CDR3 is 16 amino acids. V trimming: 6 bases; J trimming: 6 bases; junction bases outside the gene matches: 10. For the CDR3, the DNA is TGTGCCAGCTCTCCGCTAGCGGGGGGCACAAGCAATGAGCAGTTCTTC. Amino acids: CASSPLAGGTSNEQFF. The full variable domain, its missing parts supplied by reference TRBV18 and TRBJ2-1, is NAGVMQNPRHLVRRRGQEARLRCSPMKGHSHVYWYRQLPEEGLKFMVYLQKENIIDESGMPKERFSAEFPKEGPSILRIQQVVRGDSAAYFCASSPLAGGTSNEQFFGPGTRLTVL.

Ten or more counts support this clone. The genes are TRBV5-4 and TRBJ1-6; D is undetermined. The V gene lost 0 bases and the J gene lost 5 bases, with 6 bases spanning the gap. Germline assignment: CDR1 SGHNT and CDR2 YYREEE (reference sequence). This CDR3 is 14 amino acids long. DNA for the CDR3: TGTGCCAGCAGCTTGGCCAGGAATAATTCACCCCTCCACTTT. Encoded protein: CASSLARNNSPLHF.

The CDR3 region has the DNA TGTGCCAGCAGGCATACGGGGGGGCCTTCAGATACGCAGTATTTT. This gives the protein CASRHTGGPSDTQYF. The V and J genes are TRBV6-5 and TRBJ2-3, with 8 bases identical to TRBD2. Germline V lookup: CDR1 MNHEY, CDR2 SVGAGI. The trim removed 6 bases at V and 4 bases at J, leaving 9 bases unmatched. The CDR3 consists of 15 residues.

The chain carries TRBV18 and TRBJ2-4, with TRBD2 as a possible D gene (6 bases). Deletions cut 4 bases from V and 3 bases from J, with 13 bases between. CDR3 length equals 15 residues. The germline V gene has CDR1 KGHSH and CDR2 LQKENI. The DNA for the CDR3 is TGTGCCAGCTCACGCGAGCAGGGAGGCAAAAACATTCAGTACTTC. It specifies CASSREQGGKNIQYF.

The chain combines TRBV27 with TRBJ1-4, with D unresolved. The length of the CDR3 is 14 residues. Germline CDR1 reads MNHEY; CDR2 reads SMNVEV (reference sequence). The V end was cut by 6 bases, the J end by 8 bases, with 16 bases between. CDR3 residues: CASSPRGRWEKLFF. CDR3 nucleotides: TGTGCCAGCAGCCCCCGCGGCCGCTGGGAAAAACTGTTTTTT.

The chain carries TRBV4-1 and TRBJ2-5, with unresolved D. The germline V and J ends were trimmed by 0 bases and 0 bases, with 14 bases remaining between them. CDR3 length equals 17 residues. From germline, CDR1 is MGHRA and CDR2 YSYEKL. CDR3: CASSQEVQTKYQETQYF. As DNA, the CDR3 is TGCGCCAGCAGCCAAGAGGTACAGACGAAGTACCAAGAGACCCAGTACTTC.

This chain connects TRBV5-6 to TRBJ2-7, with 7 nucleotides matching TRBD1. The V gene end was trimmed by 2 bases and the J gene end by 3 bases; junction bases not matched to a gene: 2. Germline loops: CDR1 SGHDT, CDR2 YYEEEE. The CDR3 totals 13 residues. The CDR3 reads CASSFGDSYEQYV. CDR3 DNA: TGTGCCAGCAGCTTCGGGGACAGCTACGAGCAGTACGTC.

The rearrangement links TRBV6-5 to TRBJ2-3; 9 bases agree with TRBD1. With V trimmed by 2 bases and J by 7 bases, 7 bases remained unmatched. The CDR3 sequence is 15 residues long. CDR1 and CDR2 (germline): MNHEY, SVGAGI. This chain's CDR3 is CASSYGGTGTYTQYF. CDR3 bases: TGTGCCAGCAGTTACGGCGGGACAGGGACCTATACGCAGTATTTT.

This chain uses TRBV29-1 with TRBJ1-2; tentative D call: TRBD1 (6 bases). Per the germline V gene, CDR1 is SQVTM and CDR2 is ANQGSEA. The CDR3 has 15 residues. The germline V and J ends were trimmed by 6 bases and 0 bases, with 17 bases remaining between them. This CDR3 reads CSVQTGNWTNYGYTF. The CDR3, as DNA: TGCAGCGTCCAAACAGGGAATTGGACTAACTATGGCTACACCTTC.

This chain links TRBV24-1 with TRBJ1-5; 10 positions match TRBD1. Unmatched junction bases numbered 4, after V lost 3 bases and J lost 6 bases. Germline loops: CDR1 KGHDR, CDR2 SFDVKD. This CDR3 region has 15 residues. This CDR3 reads CATSDRDRGGQPQHF. The CDR3 coding sequence is TGTGCCACCAGTGATCGGGACAGGGGCGGTCAGCCCCAGCATTTT.

This sequence joins TRBV5-1 and TRBJ2-5, with TRBD2 matching over 9 bases. V lost 4 bases, J lost 5 bases, and 9 bases stayed unmatched. There are 15 residues in the CDR3. Germline CDR1 SGHRS, CDR2 YFSETQ. The CDR3 loop is CASSGSGGSGETQYF. The CDR3 region has the DNA TGCGCCAGCAGCGGCAGCGGGGGGTCCGGGGAGACCCAGTACTTC.

DNA of the CDR3: TGTGCCAGCAGTGAAGCAGGAGGGGATGGGTATGGCTACACCTTC. This sequence encodes CASSEAGGDGYGYTF. This sequence joins TRBV6-1 and TRBJ1-2, with D maybe TRBD1 (5 bases). Germline-derived CDR1 and CDR2 are MNHNS and SASEGT. Trimming shortened V by 0 bases and J by 5 bases, and 13 bases separated the two germline ends. The length of the CDR3 is 15 residues.

The rearrangement uses TRBV5-1 and TRBJ2-5, with 15 bases identical to TRBD2. Germline V gene data show CDR1 as SGHRS and CDR2 as YFSETQ. V lost 4 bases to trimming and J lost 5 bases; unmatched junction nucleotides: 6. The CDR3 extends over 16 amino acids. CDR3 sequence (DNA): TGCGCCAGCAGCCTTGGACTAGCGGGGGGGACCGAGACCCAGTACTTC. Its protein is CASSLGLAGGTETQYF.

Many counts were recorded for this clone. The rearrangement uses TRBV4-2 and TRBJ2-3, with 8 positions matching TRBD2. The V segment lost 0 bases and the J segment 4 bases; nucleotides outside the gene matches: 6. CDR3 length equals 16 residues. The germline CDR1 and CDR2 sequences are LGHNA and YNFKEQ. CDR3 nucleotide sequence: TGTGCCAGCAGCCAAGAGGAGGGCGGGGGGCCAGATACGCAGTATTTT. Its protein product is CASSQEEGGGPDTQYF.

The chain has TRBV27 and TRBJ1-6; D possibly corresponds to TRBD1 (6 bases). Germline values: CDR1 MNHEY, CDR2 SMNVEV (reference sequence). The CDR3 covers 15 residues. V lost 7 bases and J lost 5, with 15 bases in between. CDR3 nucleotide sequence: TGTGCCAGCACACAGGGCTCGCCTAATAATTCACCCCTCCACTTT. Amino acids: CASTQGSPNNSPLHF.

The chain has TRBV3-1 (or the pseudogene TRBV3-2) and TRBJ1-1; perhaps TRBD1 as D (6 bases). Trimming stripped 5 bases from V and 3 bases from J, with 22 bases between. The CDR3 has 17 amino acids. Germline values: CDR1 LGHDT, CDR2 YNNKEL (reference sequence). The CDR3, as DNA: TGTGCCAGCAGCGTCGGGACATTACGGCGAATCGACACTGAAGCTTTCTTT. Translation: CASSVGTLRRIDTEAFF.

V usage is TRBV4-2 and J usage is TRBJ2-5; D gene uncertain. Trimming stripped 4 bases from V and 4 bases from J, with 7 bases between. Germline CDR1 reads LGHNA; CDR2 reads YNFKEQ. The CDR3 is 12 amino acids. In nucleotides, the CDR3 is TGTGCCAGCAGCCCGATCGGAGAGACCCAGTACTTC. It encodes CASSPIGETQYF.

This rearrangement joins TRBV5-5 to TRBJ1-6, with 8 bases matching TRBD1. The ends lost 5 bases at V and 10 bases at J; junction bases unmatched: 5. Germline lookup yields CDR1 SGHKS and CDR2 YYEKEE (reference sequence). CDR3 length: 13 amino acids. This CDR3 reads CASRGQETSPLHF. CDR3 DNA: TGTGCCAGCAGGGGACAGGAGACATCACCCCTCCACTTT. Variable domain in full (rest from reference TRBV5-5 and TRBJ1-6): DAGVTQSPTHLIKTRGQQVTLRCSPISGHKSVSWYQQVLGQGPQFIFQYYEKEERGRGNFPDRFSARQFPNYSSELNVNALLLGDSALYLCASRGQETSPLHFGNGTRLTVT.

The chain recombines TRBV28 with TRBJ2-2; a weak D match, TRBD2 (6 bases). The length of the CDR3 is 15 residues. Germline lookup yields CDR1 MDHEN and CDR2 SYDVKM. V was clipped by 3 bases and J by 0 bases, with 8 bases between them. This chain's CDR3 is CASSFGGSNTGELFF. The CDR3 DNA follows: TGTGCCAGCAGTTTTGGGGGGTCGAACACCGGGGAGCTGTTTTTT.

As DNA, the CDR3 is TGTGCCAGCAGACCGCAGGGAAGCCGCAATCAGCCCCAGCATTTT. Protein product: CASRPQGSRNQPQHF. The V call is TRBV28, the J call TRBJ1-5, with D maybe TRBD1 (5 bases). This CDR3 is built from 15 residues. With 6 bases removed from V and 2 bases from J, the gap between germline ends came to 14 bases. Germline V gene sequence: CDR1 MDHEN, CDR2 SYDVKM.

The chain recombines TRBV9 with TRBJ1-6; no clear D gene. CDR1 and CDR2 from the germline V gene are SGDLS and YYNGEE. The germline V and J ends were trimmed by 3 bases and 5 bases, with 3 bases remaining between them. This CDR3 is built from 12 residues. The CDR3 coding sequence is TGTGCCAGCAGCGATAATAATTCACCCCTCCACTTT. Protein product: CASSDNNSPLHF.